This T cell receptor beta chain stems from a study of T cell changes during pregnancy in multiple sclerosis (dated by TCRdb to the late 2010s). Some background on the complete study: In women with multiple sclerosis, the researchers looked at how the T cell repertoire shifted as pregnancy progressed.

Library preparation was by the immunoSEQ multiplex PCR assay. The table was pulled from immuneACCESS by TCRdb, which kept in-frame rearrangements only. Such tables lose some clones; where checked, under half of the loss comes from unresolved V genes, and the rest has no known cause. Within this sample are about 31,000 clones, with 75% to 95% of them counted one time only. The ten largest make up roughly 4% of the sample. As to this clone: The target of this receptor is not known. No much larger clonotype is one base removed from it; base qualities were not supplied.

The CDR3 has 14 amino acids, counting the end cysteine and phenylalanine. The entry retains the CDR3 DNA only, 42 bases that are in frame from base 1. The germline ends are 14 bases apart after V is trimmed by 4 bases and J by 4 bases. CDR1 and CDR2, looked up from the germline V gene (reference sequence), are SGHNT and YYREEE. This receptor was taken from a female donor with multiple sclerosis, enrolled in a pregnancy study. The chain is encoded by TRBV5-4 joined to TRBJ1-1; the D segment could be TRBD1, given 6 matching bases. The sequences come from CD8+ T cells from peripheral blood mononuclear cells, collected in the second trimester of pregnancy. The nucleotides read TGTGCCAGCAGCCGGTGGGGGGGCGGCACTGAAGCTTTCTTT. Its product reads: CASSRWGGGTEAFF.